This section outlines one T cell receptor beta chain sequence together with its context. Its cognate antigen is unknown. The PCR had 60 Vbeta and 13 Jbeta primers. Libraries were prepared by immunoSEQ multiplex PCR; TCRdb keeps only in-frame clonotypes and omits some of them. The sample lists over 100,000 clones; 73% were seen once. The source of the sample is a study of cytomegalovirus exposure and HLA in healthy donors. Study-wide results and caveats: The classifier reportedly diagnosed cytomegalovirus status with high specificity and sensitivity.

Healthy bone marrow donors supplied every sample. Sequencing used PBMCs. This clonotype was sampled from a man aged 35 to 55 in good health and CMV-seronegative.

The CDR3 nucleotides are TGTGCCAGCAGCCGTAGCCGGGATACGCAGTATTTT. Protein sequence: CASSRSRDTQYF. The genes are TRBV11-2 and TRBJ2-3; D gene unclear. Looked up from germline, CDR1 is SGHAT and CDR2 is FQNNGV. The CDR3 runs to 12 residues. The V end lost 5 bases, the J end lost 6 bases, and 9 bases lay between the germline ends.